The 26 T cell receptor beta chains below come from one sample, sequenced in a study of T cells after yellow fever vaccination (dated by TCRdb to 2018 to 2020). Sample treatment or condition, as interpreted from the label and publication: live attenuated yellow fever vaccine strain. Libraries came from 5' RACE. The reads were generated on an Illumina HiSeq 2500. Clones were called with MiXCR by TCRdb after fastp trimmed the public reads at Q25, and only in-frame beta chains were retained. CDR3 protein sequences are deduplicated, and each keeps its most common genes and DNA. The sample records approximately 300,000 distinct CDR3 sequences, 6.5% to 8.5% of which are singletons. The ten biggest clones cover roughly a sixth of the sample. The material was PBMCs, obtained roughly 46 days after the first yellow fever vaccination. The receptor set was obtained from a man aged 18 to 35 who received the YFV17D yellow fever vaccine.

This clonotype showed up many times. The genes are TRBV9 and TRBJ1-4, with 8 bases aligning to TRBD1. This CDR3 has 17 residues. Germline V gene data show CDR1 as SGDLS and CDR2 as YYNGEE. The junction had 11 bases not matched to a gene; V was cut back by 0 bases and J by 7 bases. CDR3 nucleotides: TGTGCCAGCAGCGTAGTGGGACAGGTGATCCGGGGTGAAAAACTGTTTTTT. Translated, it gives CASSVVGQVIRGEKLFF.

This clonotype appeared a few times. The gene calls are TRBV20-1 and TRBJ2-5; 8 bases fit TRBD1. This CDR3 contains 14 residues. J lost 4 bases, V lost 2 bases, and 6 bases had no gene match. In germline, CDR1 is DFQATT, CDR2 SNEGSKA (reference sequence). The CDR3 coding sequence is TGCAGTGCTAGAAAGGACAGGGTTCGAGAGACCCAGTACTTC. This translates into CSARKDRVRETQYF.

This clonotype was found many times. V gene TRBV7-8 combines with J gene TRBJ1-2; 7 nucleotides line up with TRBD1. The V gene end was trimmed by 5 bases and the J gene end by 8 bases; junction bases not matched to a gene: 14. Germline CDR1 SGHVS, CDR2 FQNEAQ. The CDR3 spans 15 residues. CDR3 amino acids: CASSTGTEIYGGYTF. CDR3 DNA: TGTGCCAGCAGCACCGGGACAGAGATCTATGGCGGCTACACCTTC.

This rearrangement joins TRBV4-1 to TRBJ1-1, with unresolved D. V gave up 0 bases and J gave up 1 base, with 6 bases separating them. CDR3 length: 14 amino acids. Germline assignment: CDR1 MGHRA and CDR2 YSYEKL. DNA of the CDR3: TGCGCCAGCAGCCAAGAGATTTGGAACACTGAAGCTTTCTTT. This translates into CASSQEIWNTEAFF.

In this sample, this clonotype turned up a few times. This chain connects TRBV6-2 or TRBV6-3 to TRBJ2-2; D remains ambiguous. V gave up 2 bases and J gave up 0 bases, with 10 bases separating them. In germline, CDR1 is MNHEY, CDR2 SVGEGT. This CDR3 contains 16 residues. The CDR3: CASSYPSTANTGELFF. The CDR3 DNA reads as TGTGCCAGCAGTTACCCCTCGACCGCGAACACCGGGGAGCTGTTTTTT.

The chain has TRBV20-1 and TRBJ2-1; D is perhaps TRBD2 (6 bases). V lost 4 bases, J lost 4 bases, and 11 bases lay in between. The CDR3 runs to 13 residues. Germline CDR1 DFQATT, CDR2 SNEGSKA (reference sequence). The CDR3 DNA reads TGCAGTGCTAACAGCGGGCGGTACAATGAGCAGTTCTTC. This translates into CSANSGRYNEQFF.

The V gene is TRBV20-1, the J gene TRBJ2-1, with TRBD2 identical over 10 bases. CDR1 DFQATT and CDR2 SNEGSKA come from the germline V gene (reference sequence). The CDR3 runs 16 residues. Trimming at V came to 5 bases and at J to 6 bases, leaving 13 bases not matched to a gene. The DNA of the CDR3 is TGCAGTGCTGATTGGAAGCGGGGGGGCCTAAGCAATGAGCAGTTCTTC. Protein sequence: CSADWKRGGLSNEQFF.

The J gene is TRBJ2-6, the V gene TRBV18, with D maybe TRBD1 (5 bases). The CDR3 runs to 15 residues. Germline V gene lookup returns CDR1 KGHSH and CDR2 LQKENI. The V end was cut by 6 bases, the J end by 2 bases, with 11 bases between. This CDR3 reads CASSPGRAGANVLTF. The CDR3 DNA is TGTGCCAGCTCCCCGGGCAGGGCTGGGGCCAACGTCCTGACTTTC.

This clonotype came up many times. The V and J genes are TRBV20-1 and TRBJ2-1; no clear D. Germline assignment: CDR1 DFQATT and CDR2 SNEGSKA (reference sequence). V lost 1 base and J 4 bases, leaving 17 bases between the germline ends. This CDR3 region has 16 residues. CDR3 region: CSARVPGIQTYNEQFF. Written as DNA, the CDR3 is TGCAGTGCTAGAGTTCCTGGGATCCAGACTTACAATGAGCAGTTCTTC.

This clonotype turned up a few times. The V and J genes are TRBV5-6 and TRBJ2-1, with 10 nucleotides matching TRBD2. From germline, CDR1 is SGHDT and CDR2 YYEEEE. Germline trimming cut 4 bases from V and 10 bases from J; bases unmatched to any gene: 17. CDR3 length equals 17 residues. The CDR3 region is CASSLMGASGGYGEQFF. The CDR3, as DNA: TGTGCCAGCAGCCTGATGGGGGCTAGCGGGGGCTATGGCGAGCAGTTCTTC. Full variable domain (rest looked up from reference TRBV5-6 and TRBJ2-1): DAGVTQSPTHLIKTRGQQVTLRCSPKSGHDTVSWYQQALGQGPQFIFQYYEEEERQRGNFPDRFSGHQFPNYSSELNVNALLLGDSALYLCASSLMGASGGYGEQFFGPGTRLTVL.

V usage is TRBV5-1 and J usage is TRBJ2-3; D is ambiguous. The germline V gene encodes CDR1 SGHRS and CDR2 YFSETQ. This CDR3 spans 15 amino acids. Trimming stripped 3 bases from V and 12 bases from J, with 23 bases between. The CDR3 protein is CASSSQTLQNTRQYF. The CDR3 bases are TGCGCCAGCAGCTCCCAGACATTACAGAATACCCGCCAGTATTTT.

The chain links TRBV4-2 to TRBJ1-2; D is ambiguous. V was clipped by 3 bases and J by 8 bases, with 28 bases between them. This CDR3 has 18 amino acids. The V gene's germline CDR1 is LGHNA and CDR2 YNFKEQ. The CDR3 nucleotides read TGTGCCAGCAGCCACCCTGGTGGGGATTTGGGTTACGGAGGGGGCTACACCTTC. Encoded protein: CASSHPGGDLGYGGGYTF.

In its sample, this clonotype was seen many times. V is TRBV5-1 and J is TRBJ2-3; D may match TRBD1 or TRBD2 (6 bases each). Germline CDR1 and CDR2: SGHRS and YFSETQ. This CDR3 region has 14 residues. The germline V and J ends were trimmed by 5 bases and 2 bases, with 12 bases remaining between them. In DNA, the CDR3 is TGCGCCAGCAGGTATCGGGGGCTCACAGATACGCAGTATTTT. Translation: CASRYRGLTDTQYF.

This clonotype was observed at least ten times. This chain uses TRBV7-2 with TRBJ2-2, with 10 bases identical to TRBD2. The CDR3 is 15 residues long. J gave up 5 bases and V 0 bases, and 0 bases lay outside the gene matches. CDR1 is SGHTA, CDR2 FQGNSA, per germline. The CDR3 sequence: CASSLASGGTGELFF. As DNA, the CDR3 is TGTGCCAGCAGCTTAGCTAGCGGGGGGACCGGGGAGCTGTTTTTT.

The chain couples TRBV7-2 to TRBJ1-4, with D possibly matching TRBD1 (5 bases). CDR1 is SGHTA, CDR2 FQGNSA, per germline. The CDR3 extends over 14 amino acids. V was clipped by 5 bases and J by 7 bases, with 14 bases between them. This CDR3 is CASSDNPGVEKLFF. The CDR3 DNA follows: TGTGCCAGCAGCGATAACCCGGGGGTTGAAAAACTGTTTTTT.

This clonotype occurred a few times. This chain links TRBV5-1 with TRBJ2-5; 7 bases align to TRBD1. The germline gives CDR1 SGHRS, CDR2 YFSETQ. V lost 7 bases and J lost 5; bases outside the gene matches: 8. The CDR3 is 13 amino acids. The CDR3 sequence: CASSDLTGETQYF. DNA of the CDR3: TGCGCCAGCTCAGATCTGACAGGGGAGACCCAGTACTTC. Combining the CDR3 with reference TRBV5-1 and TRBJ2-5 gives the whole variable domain KAGVTQTPRYLIKTRGQQVTLSCSPISGHRSVSWYQQTPGQGLQFLFEYFSETQRNKGNFPGRFSGRQFSNSRSEMNVSTLELGDSALYLCASSDLTGETQYFGPGTRLLVL.

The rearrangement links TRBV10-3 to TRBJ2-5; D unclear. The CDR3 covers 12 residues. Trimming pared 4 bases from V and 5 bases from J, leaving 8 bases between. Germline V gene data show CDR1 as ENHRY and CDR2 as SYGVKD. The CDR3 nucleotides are TGTGCCATCAGTGGGAGCGCCGAGACCCAGTACTTC. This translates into CAISGSAETQYF.

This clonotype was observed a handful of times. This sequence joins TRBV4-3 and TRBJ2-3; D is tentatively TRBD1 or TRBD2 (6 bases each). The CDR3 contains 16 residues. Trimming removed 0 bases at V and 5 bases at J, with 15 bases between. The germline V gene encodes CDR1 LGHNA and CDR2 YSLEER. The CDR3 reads CASSQEGGRVGDTQYF. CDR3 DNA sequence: TGCGCCAGCAGCCAAGAGGGGGGCAGGGTGGGAGATACGCAGTATTTT.

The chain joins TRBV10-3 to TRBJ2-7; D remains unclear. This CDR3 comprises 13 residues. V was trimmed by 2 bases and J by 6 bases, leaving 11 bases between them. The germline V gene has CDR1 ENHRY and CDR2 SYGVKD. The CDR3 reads CAISEKVVGEQYF. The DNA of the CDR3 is TGTGCCATCAGTGAGAAGGTTGTGGGCGAGCAGTACTTC.

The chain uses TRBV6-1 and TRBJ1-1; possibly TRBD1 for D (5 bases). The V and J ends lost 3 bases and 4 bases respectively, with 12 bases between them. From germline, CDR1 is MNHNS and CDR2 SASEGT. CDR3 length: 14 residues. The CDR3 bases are TGTGCCAGCAGTGACAGGGCCGCGCGCACTGAAGCTTTCTTT. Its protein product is CASSDRAARTEAFF.

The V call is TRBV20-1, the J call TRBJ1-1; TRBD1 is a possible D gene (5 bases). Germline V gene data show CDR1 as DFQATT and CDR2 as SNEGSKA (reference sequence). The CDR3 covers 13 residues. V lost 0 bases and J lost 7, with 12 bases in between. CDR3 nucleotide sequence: TGCAGTGCTAGAGATATCGGGGGGAATGAAGCTTTCTTT. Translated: CSARDIGGNEAFF.

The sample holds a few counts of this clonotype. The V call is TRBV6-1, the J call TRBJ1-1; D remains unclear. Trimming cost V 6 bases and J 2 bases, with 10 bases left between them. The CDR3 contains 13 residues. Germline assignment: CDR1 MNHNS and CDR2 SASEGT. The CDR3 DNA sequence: TGTGCCAGCAGAATGGGAACTAACACTGAAGCTTTCTTT. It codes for CASRMGTNTEAFF.

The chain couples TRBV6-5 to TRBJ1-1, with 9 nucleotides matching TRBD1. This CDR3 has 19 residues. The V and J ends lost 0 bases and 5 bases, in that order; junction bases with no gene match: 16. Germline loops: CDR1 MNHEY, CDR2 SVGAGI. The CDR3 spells CASSYSKRETGGSGTEAFF. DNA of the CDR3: TGTGCCAGCAGTTACTCGAAAAGGGAGACAGGGGGAAGTGGGACTGAAGCTTTCTTT.

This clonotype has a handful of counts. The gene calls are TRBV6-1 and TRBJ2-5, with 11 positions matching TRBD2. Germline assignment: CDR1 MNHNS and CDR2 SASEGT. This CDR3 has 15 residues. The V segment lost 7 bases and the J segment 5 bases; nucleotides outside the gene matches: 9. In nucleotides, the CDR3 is TGTGCCAGCACCATGACTAGCGGGGTTCTCGAGACCCAGTACTTC. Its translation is CASTMTSGVLETQYF.

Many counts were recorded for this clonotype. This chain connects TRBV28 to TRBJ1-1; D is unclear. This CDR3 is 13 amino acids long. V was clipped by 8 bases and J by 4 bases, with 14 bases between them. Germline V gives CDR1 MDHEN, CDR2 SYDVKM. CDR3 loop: CASVTNRATEAFF. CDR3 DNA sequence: TGTGCCAGCGTCACGAATAGAGCCACTGAAGCTTTCTTT.

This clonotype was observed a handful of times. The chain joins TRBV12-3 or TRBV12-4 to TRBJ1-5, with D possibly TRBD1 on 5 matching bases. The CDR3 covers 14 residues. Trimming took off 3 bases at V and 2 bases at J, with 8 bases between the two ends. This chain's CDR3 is CASSLRDGNQPQHF. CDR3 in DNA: TGTGCCAGCAGTTTGCGGGACGGCAATCAGCCCCAGCATTTT.